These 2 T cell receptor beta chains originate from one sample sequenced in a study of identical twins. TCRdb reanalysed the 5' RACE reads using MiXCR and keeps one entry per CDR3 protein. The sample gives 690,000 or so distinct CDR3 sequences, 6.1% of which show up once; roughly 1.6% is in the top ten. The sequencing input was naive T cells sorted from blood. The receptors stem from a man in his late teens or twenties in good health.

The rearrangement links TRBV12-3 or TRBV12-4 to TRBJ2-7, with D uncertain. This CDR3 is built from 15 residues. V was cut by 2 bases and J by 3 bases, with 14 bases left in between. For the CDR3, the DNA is TGTGCCAGCAGTTTAAGGGCCTTGCTCGGCTACGAGCAGTACTTC. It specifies CASSLRALLGYEQYF.

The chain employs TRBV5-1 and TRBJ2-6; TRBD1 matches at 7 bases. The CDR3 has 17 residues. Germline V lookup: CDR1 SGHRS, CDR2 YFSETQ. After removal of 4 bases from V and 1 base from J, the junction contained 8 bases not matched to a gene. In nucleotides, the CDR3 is TGCGCCAGCAGCCTATGGACAGGTCATTCTGGGGCCAACGTCCTGACTTTC. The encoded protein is CASSLWTGHSGANVLTF.